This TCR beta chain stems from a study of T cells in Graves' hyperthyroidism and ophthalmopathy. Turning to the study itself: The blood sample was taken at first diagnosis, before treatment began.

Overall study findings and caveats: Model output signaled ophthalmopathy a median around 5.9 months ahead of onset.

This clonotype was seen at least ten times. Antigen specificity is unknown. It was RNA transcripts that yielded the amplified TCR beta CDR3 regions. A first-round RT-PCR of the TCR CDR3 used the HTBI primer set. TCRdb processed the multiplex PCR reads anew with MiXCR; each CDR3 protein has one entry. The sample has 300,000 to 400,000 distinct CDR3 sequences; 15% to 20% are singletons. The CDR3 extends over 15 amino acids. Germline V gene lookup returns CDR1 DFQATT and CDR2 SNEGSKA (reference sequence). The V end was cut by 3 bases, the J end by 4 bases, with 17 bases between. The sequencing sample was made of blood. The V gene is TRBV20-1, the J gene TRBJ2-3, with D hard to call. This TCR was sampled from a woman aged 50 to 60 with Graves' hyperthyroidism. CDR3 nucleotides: TGCAGTGCTAGTGACCGGGCCCTCACCCCAGATACGCAGTATTTT. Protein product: CSASDRALTPDTQYF.